One sample yielded the 27 T cell receptor beta chains listed below, sequenced in a study of T cell responses to AZD1222 COVID-19 vaccine. Measured with immunoSEQ multiplex PCR; TCRdb has only the in-frame clones, and not every one. Of more than 95,000 clones listed, 75% to 90% are singletons. The sample consisted of peripheral blood, taken on day 0 of AZD1222 vaccination. Receptor source: an adult in good health.

The chain couples TRBV3-1 (or the pseudogene TRBV3-2) to TRBJ1-2, with 7 nucleotides matching TRBD1. Germline-derived CDR1 and CDR2 are LGHDT and YNNKEL (reference sequence). CDR3 length: 12 amino acids. The ends lost 3 bases at V and 7 bases at J; junction bases unmatched: 2. CDR3 loop: CASSQPGGGYTF. Here the CDR3 DNA reads TGTGCCAGCAGCCAGCCAGGGGGTGGCTACACCTTC.

This clone was observed once. The CDR3 sequence: CASSQGGREAFF. DNA for the CDR3: TGTGCCAGCAGCCAAGGGGGCAGGGAAGCTTTCTTT. V gene TRBV4-2 combines with J gene TRBJ1-1, with D maybe TRBD1 (5 bases). V lost 1 base to trimming and J lost 8 bases, with 8 bases between them. This CDR3 spans 12 amino acids. Germline V lookup: CDR1 LGHNA, CDR2 YNFKEQ.

The chain combines TRBV3-1 (or the pseudogene TRBV3-2) with TRBJ2-2; D may be TRBD1 (7 bases). The CDR3 contains 14 residues. V was pared by 4 bases and J by 3 bases, with 9 bases between. The germline gives CDR1 LGHDT, CDR2 YNNKEL (reference sequence). The CDR3 coding sequence is TGTGCCAGCAGCCCAGGGGGGCACACCGGGGAGCTGTTTTTT. Encoded protein: CASSPGGHTGELFF.

J is TRBJ2-5 and V is TRBV4-1; no reliable D call. CDR1 and CDR2 from the germline V gene are MGHRA and YSYEKL. The CDR3 runs 13 residues. The ends were cut back, 5 bases at V and 0 bases at J, with 7 bases in the middle. CDR3 in amino acids: CASSKGYQETQYF. CDR3 sequence (DNA): TGCGCCAGCAGCAAAGGGTACCAAGAGACCCAGTACTTC.

The chain has TRBV6-4 and TRBJ1-1, with 7 bases lining up with TRBD1. The junction had 8 bases not matched to a gene; V was cut back by 6 bases and J by 4 bases. Germline-derived CDR1 and CDR2 are MRHNA and SNTAGT. The CDR3 has 14 residues. For the CDR3, the DNA is TGTGCCAGCAGAGCTCAGGGGGGAAGCACTGAAGCTTTCTTT. Translating it yields CASRAQGGSTEAFF.

The J gene is TRBJ1-1, the V gene TRBV3-1 (or the pseudogene TRBV3-2), with a possible D match to TRBD1 (6 bases). V was cut by 0 bases and J by 1 base, with 12 bases left in between. Germline lookup yields CDR1 LGHDT and CDR2 YNNKEL (reference sequence). This CDR3 region has 16 residues. CDR3 coding DNA: TGTGCCAGCAGCCAAGAAGGCAGGGGCCCGAACACTGAAGCTTTCTTT. It translates to CASSQEGRGPNTEAFF.

DNA of the CDR3: TGTGCCAGCAGTTTACGTGTAGCGGGTCGAGCGGCAGGCTACGAGCAGTACTTC. It encodes CASSLRVAGRAAGYEQYF. The V and J genes are TRBV27 and TRBJ2-7, with 7 bases fitting TRBD2. Per the germline V gene, CDR1 is MNHEY and CDR2 is SMNVEV (reference sequence). The CDR3 sequence is 18 residues long. The ends lost 2 bases at V and 3 bases at J; junction bases unmatched: 16.

The rearrangement joins TRBV19 to TRBJ2-7, with D perhaps matching TRBD1 or TRBD2 (7 bases each). The V end lost 8 bases, the J end lost 0 bases, and 14 bases lay between the germline ends. The germline V gene has CDR1 LNHDA and CDR2 SQIVND (reference sequence). The length of the CDR3 is 14 residues. The CDR3 nucleotides are TGTGCCAGTGCAAGCGGGACAGACTCCTACGAGCAGTACTTC. It specifies CASASGTDSYEQYF.

V is TRBV19 and J is TRBJ1-2; D is undetermined. The V end was cut by 3 bases, the J end by 5 bases, with 13 bases between. The V gene's germline CDR1 is LNHDA and CDR2 SQIVND (reference sequence). The CDR3 runs 14 residues. DNA of the CDR3: TGTGCCAGTAGTATGGGTCCAATCGTTTATGGCTACACCTTC. It encodes CASSMGPIVYGYTF.

This chain links TRBV28 with TRBJ1-5; D uncertain. In germline, CDR1 is MDHEN, CDR2 SYDVKM. Trimming left V 5 bases short and J 1 base short, with 18 bases between. The CDR3 spans 17 residues. The CDR3 DNA sequence: TGTGCCAGCAGTCCGTATCGCCGATCGGACAGCAATCAGCCCCAGCATTTT. It encodes CASSPYRRSDSNQPQHF.

This clone was detected only a few times. The rearrangement joins TRBV10-1 to TRBJ1-1; D gene uncertain. The V gene's germline CDR1 is WNHNN and CDR2 SYGVQD (reference sequence). V was trimmed by 1 base and J by 2 bases, leaving 17 bases between them. The CDR3 runs to 17 residues. CDR3 nucleotides: TGCGCCAGCAGTGAGTTCACGGCAGGTCAAACTAACACTGAAGCTTTCTTT. Encoded protein: CASSEFTAGQTNTEAFF.

V usage is TRBV28 and J usage is TRBJ2-1; no clear D gene. Germline V gene data show CDR1 as MDHEN and CDR2 as SYDVKM. The CDR3 contains 11 residues. V gave up 4 bases and J gave up 7 bases, with 5 bases separating them. The CDR3 DNA reads TGTGCCAGCAGTTCTAGGAATGAGCAGTTCTTC. This codes for CASSSRNEQFF.

The chain recombines TRBV19 with TRBJ2-1, with D uncertain. This CDR3 spans 11 amino acids. Germline values: CDR1 LNHDA, CDR2 SQIVND (reference sequence). V was clipped by 10 bases and J by 3 bases, with 7 bases between them. The CDR3: CATQVYNEQFF. CDR3 in DNA: TGTGCCACCCAAGTCTACAATGAGCAGTTCTTC.

The chain carries TRBV18 and TRBJ1-6; D remains unclear. Trimming took off 0 bases at V and 10 bases at J, with 10 bases between the two ends. CDR3 size: 14 residues. The germline CDR1 and CDR2 sequences are KGHSH and LQKENI. CDR3 in amino acids: CASSPPGLGSPLHF. The CDR3 DNA reads as TGTGCCAGCTCACCACCGGGCCTTGGGTCACCCCTCCACTTT. Full variable domain (remainder filled in from reference TRBV18 and TRBJ1-6): NAGVMQNPRHLVRRRGQEARLRCSPMKGHSHVYWYRQLPEEGLKFMVYLQKENIIDESGMPKERFSAEFPKEGPSILRIQQVVRGDSAAYFCASSPPGLGSPLHFGNGTRLTVT.

The rearrangement uses TRBV4-1 and TRBJ1-2; TRBD1 matches 7 bases. J was trimmed by 6 bases and V by 3 bases; bases with no gene match: 4. Germline loops: CDR1 MGHRA, CDR2 YSYEKL. The CDR3 length is 13 residues. Written as DNA, the CDR3 is TGCGCCAGCAGCCACGGGACAGAGGATGGCTACACCTTC. Translating it yields CASSHGTEDGYTF.

The chain employs TRBV2 and TRBJ1-6, with 7 bases fitting TRBD1. CDR3 length: 15 residues. The V gene end was trimmed by 6 bases and the J gene end by 7 bases; junction bases not matched to a gene: 9. Germline V gene data show CDR1 as SNHLY and CDR2 as FYNNEI. In DNA form, the CDR3 reads TGTGCCAGCAGCGTCTACCAGGGGGGAAATTCACCCCTCCACTTT. Protein sequence: CASSVYQGGNSPLHF.

V usage is TRBV7-6 and J usage is TRBJ2-7; TRBD2 matches 12 bases. After removal of 5 bases from V and 2 bases from J, the junction contained 4 bases not matched to a gene. Germline-derived CDR1 and CDR2 are SGHVS and FNYEAQ. This CDR3 has 15 amino acids. CDR3 in DNA: TGTGCCAGCAGCCGGCGACTAGCGGGAGCCTACGAGCAGTACTTC. It specifies CASSRRLAGAYEQYF.

The V and J genes are TRBV9 and TRBJ1-6; D might be TRBD1 (5 bases). The germline V gene has CDR1 SGDLS and CDR2 YYNGEE. V was trimmed by 1 base and J by 7 bases, leaving 12 bases between them. The CDR3 extends over 15 amino acids. In DNA form, the CDR3 reads TGTGCCAGCAGCGTACAGGGTTCGGAAAATTCACCCCTCCACTTT. As protein: CASSVQGSENSPLHF.

The chain links TRBV19 to TRBJ2-1, with 14 positions matching TRBD2. The V gene end was trimmed by 6 bases and the J gene end by 7 bases; junction bases not matched to a gene: 11. The CDR3 has 17 amino acids. From germline, CDR1 is LNHDA and CDR2 SQIVND (reference sequence). The CDR3, as DNA: TGTGCCAGTAGCCCCCGACGACTAGCGGGGGGGGCTAATGAGCAGTTCTTC. This encodes CASSPRRLAGGANEQFF.

The chain couples TRBV19 to TRBJ1-5, with 9 positions matching TRBD1. V was pared by 10 bases and J by 2 bases, with 9 bases of the junction left unmatched. Looked up from germline, CDR1 is LNHDA and CDR2 is SQIVND (reference sequence). The CDR3 loop spans 15 amino acids. CDR3 DNA sequence: TGTGCCACCAGGGACAGGGAATCTGGCAATCAGCCCCAGCATTTT. It is translated as CATRDRESGNQPQHF.

V and J are TRBV6-1 and TRBJ2-7; D is undetermined. Looked up from germline, CDR1 is MNHNS and CDR2 is SASEGT. The CDR3 runs to 14 residues. V was clipped by 1 base and J by 3 bases, with 10 bases between them. The CDR3 DNA is TGTGCCAGCAGTGAAGGGCTTCTACTCTACGAGCAGTACTTC. The encoded protein is CASSEGLLLYEQYF.

This clone was detected once. The gene calls are TRBV18 and TRBJ1-2; TRBD1 might be the D (6 bases). In germline, CDR1 is KGHSH, CDR2 LQKENI. Trimming stripped 1 base from V and 6 bases from J, with 15 bases between. CDR3 length: 15 residues. CDR3 bases: TGTGCCAGCTCACCACGGGCAGGGGCTCTAAATGGCTACACCTTC. Translated, it gives CASSPRAGALNGYTF. The variable domain in full, with the rest retrieved from reference TRBV18 and TRBJ1-2, is NAGVMQNPRHLVRRRGQEARLRCSPMKGHSHVYWYRQLPEEGLKFMVYLQKENIIDESGMPKERFSAEFPKEGPSILRIQQVVRGDSAAYFCASSPRAGALNGYTFGSGTRLTVV.

The chain has TRBV7-3 and TRBJ2-3; 11 bases match TRBD2. With 5 bases clipped from V and 3 bases from J, the junction kept 4 bases outside the gene matches. From germline, CDR1 is SGHTA and CDR2 FQGTGA. The CDR3 sequence is 15 residues long. DNA for the CDR3: TGTGCCAGCAGCACTCTAGCGGGGGGTACAGATACGCAGTATTTT. Translation: CASSTLAGGTDTQYF.

The chain uses TRBV7-2 and TRBJ1-4; 8 positions agree with TRBD1. The CDR3 has 15 amino acids. Trimming removed 5 bases from V and 8 bases from J; junction bases left unmatched: 10. Germline CDR1 reads SGHTA; CDR2 reads FQGNSA. Here the CDR3 DNA reads TGTGCCAGCAGCACCCGACAGGGGCACTTGGAAAAACTGTTTTTT. Translated: CASSTRQGHLEKLFF.

Only one count was recorded for this clone. The CDR3 here is CASSQGWEKLFF. The CDR3 DNA reads TGTGCCAGCAGTCAAGGTTGGGAAAAACTGTTTTTT. The chain has TRBV6-6 and TRBJ1-4, with D hard to call. Trimming stripped 5 bases from V and 8 bases from J, with 9 bases between. This CDR3 has 12 amino acids. Per the germline V gene, CDR1 is MNHNY and CDR2 is SVGAGI (reference sequence).

The rearrangement joins TRBV7-9 to TRBJ2-7, with D perhaps TRBD1 or TRBD2 (6 bases each). CDR3 length: 15 amino acids. Trimming stripped 2 bases from V and 3 bases from J, with 14 bases between. Germline CDR1 and CDR2: SEHNR and FQNEAQ (reference sequence). The DNA of the CDR3 is TGTGCCAGCAGCTTAAGGGGGGCAGGAGGCTACGAGCAGTACTTC. Translated, it gives CASSLRGAGGYEQYF.

The sample holds one count of this clone. The chain is built from TRBV19 and TRBJ2-2, with 7 positions matching TRBD2. This CDR3 contains 15 residues. Germline CDR1 is LNHDA and CDR2 is SQIVND (reference sequence). V lost 5 bases to trimming and J lost 4 bases; unmatched junction nucleotides: 7. CDR3 bases: TGTGCCAGTAGTGCTCCGGGACTACGCACCGGGGAGCTGTTTTTT. Amino acids: CASSAPGLRTGELFF.